The subject of this entry is one T cell receptor (beta chain). A read error is possible here, since a much larger clone lies one base away. The data derive from a study of CDR3 diversity in severe acne. Via MiXCR, TCRdb re-called the PCR reads, giving one row per CDR3 protein. This sample has under 95,000 distinct CDR3 sequences, with around half found just once. Losses at the gene ends were 11 bases for V and 1 base for J; bases not matched to a gene: 9. Per the germline V gene, CDR1 is MNHEY and CDR2 is SVGAGI. The CDR3 covers 14 residues. The sample taken for sequencing was blood. The receptor's source is a male donor in good health, serving as a control. The chain couples TRBV6-5 to TRBJ2-5, with 8 bases fitting TRBD2. In DNA form, the CDR3 reads TGTGCCTCGAAGGGCGGGGGGCCCCAAGAGACCCAGTACTTC. It encodes CASKGGGPQETQYF.